This T cell receptor (beta chain) appears in the sequencing data of a study of blood T cells in healthy people across ages. Details on this clonotype: What it recognizes is unknown.

A second PCR, run for about 6 to 12 cycles, used a sample-barcoded 5' primer plus a J-beta primer mix. Each CDR3 protein is one row after TCRdb ran MiXCR on the 5' RACE reads. Of around 800,000 distinct CDR3 sequences listed, 25% to 30% are singletons. Study results and limitations: Without sorted subsets, naive and antigen-experienced compartments could not be conclusively compared.

Between the trimmed V and J ends, which lost 4 bases and 4 bases, there was a span of 10 bases. Germline V gives CDR1 WNHNN, CDR2 SYGVQD (reference sequence). The CDR3 sequence is 13 residues long. These same data were also listed under a study on T cells of mothers and their children.

The receptor comes from a boy younger than 18 in good health. This chain joins TRBV10-1 and TRBJ2-5, with D perhaps matching TRBD1 or TRBD2 (5 bases each). Material: blood. The CDR3 DNA is TGCGCCAGCAGTGGAGGGGACGGAGAGACCCAGTACTTC. As protein: CASSGGDGETQYF.